Each of the 30 T cell receptor beta chains below was sequenced from the same sample in a study of CD8 T cells in Susac syndrome. An amount of RNA that ranged from roughly 0.5 to 1 ug was reverse transcribed with random hexamers. One entry per CDR3 protein results from TCRdb running MiXCR on the immunoSEQ multiplex PCR reads. The profile covers more than 150,000 distinct CDR3 sequences, with around 95% appearing a single time and 0.13% to 0.15% taken by the ten largest. Sequencing used CD4+ T cells from PBMCs. These receptors all stem from a human donor in good health.

This clonotype has only one observation. The chain joins TRBV29-1 to TRBJ2-3; 8 nucleotides align to TRBD2. Germline-derived CDR1 and CDR2 are SQVTM and ANQGSEA. CDR3 length: 13 amino acids. The junction had 5 bases not matched to a gene; V was cut back by 3 bases and J by 6 bases. The CDR3 sequence: CSVDRGGLDTQYF. CDR3 in DNA: TGCAGCGTTGATCGGGGGGGGCTGGATACGCAGTATTTT.

This sequence joins TRBV29-1 and TRBJ2-1, with 8 bases identical to TRBD2. The CDR3 spans 15 residues. V was pared by 7 bases and J by 5 bases, with 13 bases of the junction left unmatched. Germline V gene data show CDR1 as SQVTM and CDR2 as ANQGSEA. As DNA, the CDR3 is TGCAGCGGCGGCACGGGGGGGGCCGGGGACAATGAGCAGTTCTTC. This gives the protein CSGGTGGAGDNEQFF.

The gene calls are TRBV18 and TRBJ1-1, with 8 bases fitting TRBD1. This CDR3 region has 18 residues. After removal of 0 bases from V and 3 bases from J, the junction contained 12 bases not matched to a gene. Germline lookup yields CDR1 KGHSH and CDR2 LQKENI. The CDR3 bases are TGTGCCAGCTCACCACCGGGGCAGGGGGCGACTAGATACACTGAAGCTTTCTTT. Its protein product is CASSPPGQGATRYTEAFF. Full variable domain (rest looked up from reference TRBV18 and TRBJ1-1): NAGVMQNPRHLVRRRGQEARLRCSPMKGHSHVYWYRQLPEEGLKFMVYLQKENIIDESGMPKERFSAEFPKEGPSILRIQQVVRGDSAAYFCASSPPGQGATRYTEAFFGQGTRLTVV.

V gene TRBV6-5 combines with J gene TRBJ2-7; D might be TRBD2 (5 bases). V was shortened by 6 bases and J by 6 bases, with 12 bases between the two germline ends. The CDR3 runs to 12 residues. Germline CDR1 MNHEY, CDR2 SVGAGI. The CDR3: CASRRSGGEQYF. The CDR3, as DNA: TGTGCCAGCAGACGATCCGGAGGCGAGCAGTACTTC.

V usage is TRBV4-3 and J usage is TRBJ2-3; D ambiguous. Per germline, CDR1 LGHNA and CDR2 YSLEER. The CDR3 is 14 amino acids. The V and J ends lost 0 bases and 2 bases respectively, with 6 bases between them. CDR3 DNA sequence: TGCGCCAGCAGCCAAGACCGAGCCACAGATACGCAGTATTTT. Its translation is CASSQDRATDTQYF.

The chain has TRBV9 and TRBJ2-1; D may be TRBD2 (5 bases). Trimming stripped 4 bases from V and 4 bases from J, with 15 bases between. Germline V lookup: CDR1 SGDLS, CDR2 YYNGEE. This CDR3 is 15 amino acids long. The CDR3 DNA reads as TGTGCCAGCAGCCTTCTCAACGCGGGTTACAATGAGCAGTTCTTC. Amino acids: CASSLLNAGYNEQFF. Variable domain in full (rest from reference TRBV9 and TRBJ2-1): DSGVTQTPKHLITATGQRVTLRCSPRSGDLSVYWYQQSLDQGLQFLIQYYNGEERAKGNILERFSAQQFPDLHSELNLSSLELGDSALYFCASSLLNAGYNEQFFGPGTRLTVL.

This chain uses TRBV5-1 with TRBJ2-3; maybe TRBD1 (6 bases). V lost 6 bases and J 3 bases, leaving 14 bases between the germline ends. The CDR3 totals 14 residues. CDR1 SGHRS and CDR2 YFSETQ come from the germline V gene. In nucleotides, the CDR3 is TGCGCCAGCACCTCGGGACACGGGACAGATACGCAGTATTTT. Translated: CASTSGHGTDTQYF.

The chain joins TRBV3-1 to TRBJ2-7; no definite D call. V was clipped by 0 bases and J by 3 bases, with 6 bases between them. There are 13 residues in the CDR3. Germline CDR1 and CDR2: LGHDT and YNNKEL (reference sequence). The CDR3 protein is CASSQEGLYEQYF. Here the CDR3 DNA reads TGTGCCAGCAGCCAAGAAGGGCTCTACGAGCAGTACTTC.

This sequence joins TRBV7-2 and TRBJ1-5; 9 bases are a match to TRBD1. V trimming: 3 bases; J trimming: 2 bases; junction bases outside the gene matches: 2. From germline, CDR1 is SGHTA and CDR2 FQGNSA. This CDR3 contains 15 residues. This CDR3 reads CASSFRDRGNQPQHF. As DNA, the CDR3 is TGTGCCAGCAGCTTCCGGGACAGGGGCAATCAGCCCCAGCATTTT.

This clonotype occurred a few times. One junction end disagrees with the germline gene, perhaps due to a read error. This chain links TRBV5-1 with TRBJ2-6; D gene uncertain. CDR1 and CDR2 from the germline V gene are SGHRS and YFSETQ. The CDR3 has 15 residues. As DNA, the CDR3 is TGTGCCAGCAGTTTAGCCGGGTCCGGGGCCAACGTCCTGACTTTC. This codes for CASSLAGSGANVLTF.

V usage is TRBV18 and J usage is TRBJ2-7, with a tentative D call TRBD1 (6 bases). The CDR3 contains 14 residues. V lost 2 bases and J 6 bases, leaving 14 bases between the germline ends. Germline CDR1 is KGHSH and CDR2 is LQKENI. In DNA, the CDR3 is TGTGCCAGCTCACCAAAGGACAGAGGAGCCGAGCAGTACTTC. This codes for CASSPKDRGAEQYF.

This chain links TRBV2 with TRBJ2-5, with D unresolved. Germline CDR1 SNHLY, CDR2 FYNNEI. The V end lost 4 bases, the J end lost 1 base, and 13 bases lay between the germline ends. The CDR3 extends over 15 amino acids. The CDR3 nucleotides read TGTGCCAGCAGTGTGTCCGCGGTCCGCCAAGAGACCCAGTACTTC. Translating it yields CASSVSAVRQETQYF.

V usage is TRBV20-1 and J usage is TRBJ2-1; D not certain. Trimming removed 3 bases from V and 3 bases from J, with 12 bases in between. This CDR3 has 14 amino acids. Germline values: CDR1 DFQATT, CDR2 SNEGSKA (reference sequence). CDR3 protein: CSARLLSSYNEQFF. The CDR3 nucleotides read TGCAGTGCTAGGCTTCTAAGTAGCTACAATGAGCAGTTCTTC.

The V call is TRBV9, the J call TRBJ1-1; no clear D gene. The CDR3 has 13 amino acids. Trimming stripped 3 bases from V and 3 bases from J, with 9 bases between. Germline V lookup: CDR1 SGDLS, CDR2 YYNGEE. CDR3 in amino acids: CASSEVSDTEAFF. The DNA of the CDR3 is TGTGCCAGCAGCGAAGTAAGTGACACTGAAGCTTTCTTT.

This sequence joins TRBV3-1 and TRBJ1-1; D gene ambiguous. CDR1 is LGHDT, CDR2 YNNKEL, per germline (reference sequence). The CDR3 length is 12 residues. V lost 4 bases, J lost 3 bases, and 6 bases lay in between. The CDR3 here is CASSLLDTEAFF. For the CDR3, the DNA is TGTGCCAGCAGCCTGCTCGACACTGAAGCTTTCTTT. The complete variable domain, with remaining parts taken from reference TRBV3-1 and TRBJ1-1, reads DTAVSQTPKYLVTQMGNDKSIKCEQNLGHDTMYWYKQDSKKFLKIMFSYNNKELIINETVPNRFSPKSPDKAHLNLHINSLELGDSAVYFCASSLLDTEAFFGQGTRLTVV.

The genes are TRBV18 and TRBJ1-4; maybe TRBD1 (5 bases). The V gene lost 3 bases and the J gene lost 8 bases, with 7 bases spanning the gap. The CDR3 contains 12 residues. The V gene's germline CDR1 is KGHSH and CDR2 LQKENI. The CDR3 region is CASSPAGEKLFF. In DNA form, the CDR3 reads TGTGCCAGCTCACCGGCAGGGGAAAAACTGTTTTTT.

V and J are TRBV20-1 and TRBJ1-5; 9 bases are shared with TRBD1. The trim removed 3 bases at V and 9 bases at J, leaving 15 bases unmatched. The CDR3 runs to 16 residues. Germline V gives CDR1 DFQATT, CDR2 SNEGSKA (reference sequence). The CDR3 spells CSASRGQGLSTGPQHF. CDR3 bases: TGCAGTGCTAGTCGGGGACAGGGCCTCTCGACCGGGCCCCAGCATTTT.

The DNA for the CDR3 is TGCAGTGCTCGACCCATCGGACTAGCGGGGGCCGGGGAGCTGTTTTTT. Amino acid sequence: CSARPIGLAGAGELFF. The chain carries TRBV20-1 and TRBJ2-2; TRBD2 matches 13 bases. There are 16 residues in the CDR3. Per germline, CDR1 DFQATT and CDR2 SNEGSKA (reference sequence). The J segment lost 6 bases and the V segment lost 5 bases, leaving 9 bases of the junction unmatched.

This clonotype was seen once. The chain links TRBV4-2 to TRBJ2-5; 11 nucleotides agree with TRBD2. The CDR3 has 15 residues. Looked up from germline, CDR1 is LGHNA and CDR2 is YNFKEQ. V lost 4 bases, J lost 1 base, and 2 bases stayed unmatched. The CDR3, as DNA: TGTGCCAGCAGCCGAGGGACTAGCGGCCAAGAGACCCAGTACTTC. Translated: CASSRGTSGQETQYF.

This clonotype was recorded only once. This chain connects TRBV5-4 to TRBJ2-7, with D possibly being TRBD2 (5 bases). The CDR3 consists of 14 residues. Trimming stripped 0 bases from V and 5 bases from J, with 12 bases between. CDR1 SGHNT and CDR2 YYREEE come from the germline V gene (reference sequence). DNA for the CDR3: TGTGCCAGCAGCTTGGTCGGGATGGGAGACGAGCAGTACTTC. It encodes CASSLVGMGDEQYF.

The genes are TRBV27 and TRBJ2-4, with a possible D match to TRBD2 (5 bases). Germline CDR1 reads MNHEY; CDR2 reads SMNVEV (reference sequence). Trimming stripped 5 bases from V and 0 bases from J, with 14 bases between. This CDR3 has 16 residues. The CDR3 region is CASSPRAGLAKNIQYF. The CDR3, as DNA: TGTGCCAGCAGTCCGCGGGCCGGTCTAGCCAAAAACATTCAGTACTTC.

This chain links TRBV14 with TRBJ2-1; D is possibly TRBD1 (5 bases). V lost 1 base to trimming and J lost 8 bases, with 12 bases between them. CDR1 is SGHDN and CDR2 is FVKESK in the germline V gene. This CDR3 spans 14 amino acids. The CDR3 spells CASSQVSREDEQFF. CDR3 bases: TGTGCCAGCAGCCAAGTTTCCAGGGAAGATGAGCAGTTCTTC.

This chain links TRBV7-3 with TRBJ2-3; D may correspond to TRBD1 or TRBD2 (5 bases each). This CDR3 is built from 15 residues. The V end was cut by 5 bases, the J end by 3 bases, with 15 bases between. Germline values: CDR1 SGHTA, CDR2 FQGTGA. For the CDR3, the DNA is TGTGCCAGCAGCCGGGACCTCCCGGGGACAGATACGCAGTATTTT. Its protein is CASSRDLPGTDTQYF. Based on the CDR3 plus reference TRBV7-3 and TRBJ2-3, the full variable domain is GAGVSQTPSNKVTEKGKYVELRCDPISGHTALYWYRQSLGQGPEFLIYFQGTGAADDSGLPNDRFFAVRPEGSVSTLKIQRTERGDSAVYLCASSRDLPGTDTQYFGPGTRLTVL.

This sequence joins TRBV12-3 or TRBV12-4 and TRBJ1-6, with 10 nucleotides matching TRBD1. The ends lost 10 bases at V and 7 bases at J; junction bases unmatched: 7. The CDR3 runs 14 residues. The CDR3 loop reads CATGTGDFNSPLHF. CDR3 in DNA: TGTGCCACCGGGACAGGGGATTTCAATTCACCCCTCCACTTT.

The chain links TRBV20-1 to TRBJ2-2; a possible D gene is TRBD2 (5 bases). V lost 2 bases, J lost 4 bases, and 14 bases lay in between. This CDR3 is 15 amino acids long. Germline V gene sequence: CDR1 DFQATT, CDR2 SNEGSKA (reference sequence). CDR3 sequence reads: CSARTAGLVTGELFF. As DNA, the CDR3 is TGCAGTGCTAGAACCGCGGGCCTCGTCACCGGGGAGCTGTTTTTT.

The DNA for the CDR3 is TGTGCCAGCGGACAGGGCCGTGTCGAGCAGTACTTC. It codes for CASGQGRVEQYF. The V call is TRBV7-9, the J call TRBJ2-7, with 8 nucleotides matching TRBD1. The CDR3 is 12 amino acids. V gave up 8 bases and J gave up 6 bases; unmatched junction bases: 6. Germline-derived CDR1 and CDR2 are SEHNR and FQNEAQ (reference sequence).

The chain carries TRBV20-1 and TRBJ2-7, with 7 bases matching TRBD1. The CDR3 is 12 residues long. Germline values: CDR1 DFQATT, CDR2 SNEGSKA (reference sequence). In DNA form, the CDR3 reads TGCAGCGCCGGGACAGAGACCTACGAGCAGTACTTC. The encoded protein is CSAGTETYEQYF.

This chain links TRBV3-1 with TRBJ2-3; D unresolved. V was cut by 11 bases and J by 1 base, with 13 bases left in between. The length of the CDR3 is 13 residues. Germline V gene data show CDR1 as LGHDT and CDR2 as YNNKEL (reference sequence). CDR3 coding DNA: TGTGCCGGTGGCTTTTCCGGCACAGATACGCAGTATTTT. Amino acids: CAGGFSGTDTQYF.

The DNA of the CDR3 is TGTGCCATCAGTGGGCCGGCTAGCGATGAGCAGTTCTTC. It is translated as CAISGPASDEQFF. The chain has TRBV10-3 and TRBJ2-1; maybe TRBD2 (6 bases). From germline, CDR1 is ENHRY and CDR2 SYGVKD. Trimming removed 4 bases at V and 8 bases at J, with 12 bases between. This CDR3 region has 13 residues.

The chain recombines TRBV18 with TRBJ1-5; a possible D gene is TRBD1 (6 bases). The CDR3 contains 14 residues. Germline CDR1 reads KGHSH; CDR2 reads LQKENI. V lost 3 bases, J lost 6 bases, and 12 bases lay in between. The chain's CDR3 is CASSPRQEGQPQHF. The CDR3 DNA is TGTGCCAGCTCACCTCGACAGGAAGGTCAGCCCCAGCATTTT.